The 4 T cell receptor beta chains given below trace back to one sample, sequenced in a study of blood T cells in healthy people across ages (dated by TCRdb to between 2014 and 2017). The protocol used for the library was 5' RACE. These reads were obtained on an Illumina HiSeq 2500. A second roughly 6 to 12 cycle PCR used a sample-barcoded 5' primer and a J-beta primer mix. TCRdb handled the public reads itself, with Q25 trimming in fastp and clone calling in MiXCR, and kept productive beta chains. Duplicate CDR3 protein sequences are folded into a single record with the most common DNA and genes. The sample table contains about 650,000 distinct CDR3 sequences; only one count was recorded for around 50% of them. The ten largest clones add up to roughly 14% of the sample. The material sequenced was blood. These receptors all come from a woman over 75 in good health.

The V gene is TRBV5-1, the J gene TRBJ1-6; D ambiguous. The V gene lost 4 bases and the J gene lost 0 bases, with 11 bases spanning the gap. The CDR3 extends over 16 amino acids. Germline V gene data show CDR1 as SGHRS and CDR2 as YFSETQ. The CDR3 here is CASSVGLSSYNSPLHF. The CDR3 nucleotides are TGCGCCAGCAGCGTCGGACTGAGCTCCTATAATTCACCCCTCCACTTT.

This clonotype was seen a few times. The chain combines TRBV7-6 with TRBJ2-7, with D possibly being TRBD1 (5 bases). Deletions cut 1 base from V and 7 bases from J, with 11 bases between. Germline V gives CDR1 SGHVS, CDR2 FNYEAQ. The length of the CDR3 is 13 residues. The CDR3 region has the DNA TGTGCCAGCAGCTTAGAAACAGGCCGAGAGCAGTACTTC. The encoded protein is CASSLETGREQYF. Drawing the rest from reference TRBV7-6 and TRBJ2-7, the complete variable domain is GAGVSQSPRYKVTKRGQDVALRCDPISGHVSLYWYRQALGQGPEFLTYFNYEAQQDKSGLPNDRFSAERPEGSISTLTIQRTEQRDSAMYRCASSLETGREQYFGPGTRLTVT.

This clonotype was seen a handful of times. The chain links TRBV20-1 to TRBJ2-2; D is ambiguous. CDR3 length equals 14 residues. Germline V CDR1 and CDR2: DFQATT, SNEGSKA (reference sequence). The V gene lost 2 bases and the J gene lost 6 bases, with 13 bases spanning the gap. In DNA, the CDR3 is TGCAGTGCTAGAAACGGCCATACGGCCGGGGAGCTGTTTTTT. It encodes CSARNGHTAGELFF.

In this sample, this clonotype turned up a few times. The CDR3 here is CASMRGNRNTGELFF. As DNA, the CDR3 is TGTGCCAGCATGCGCGGGAATCGAAACACCGGGGAGCTGTTTTTT. The chain employs TRBV2 and TRBJ2-2; D may be TRBD2 (6 bases). Trimming pared 7 bases from V and 2 bases from J, leaving 14 bases between. Germline V lookup: CDR1 SNHLY, CDR2 FYNNEI. CDR3 length: 15 residues. The entire variable domain, with the rest obtained from reference TRBV2 and TRBJ2-2, is as follows: EPEVTQTPSHQVTQMGQEVILRCVPISNHLYFYWYRQILGQKVEFLVSFYNNEISEKSEIFDDQFSVERPDGSNFTLKIRSTKLEDSAMYFCASMRGNRNTGELFFGEGSRLTVL.